The next 11 T cell receptor beta chains were all read from a single sample in a study of early T cells in non-severe SARS-CoV-2 infection. TCRdb reprocessed the 5' RACE reads via MiXCR and lists one record per CDR3 protein. The data contain some 40,000 distinct CDR3 sequences, around 5.4% of them seen just once; the ten biggest clones take up 3.5% to 4.5%. The source material was whole blood, sampled at baseline. These receptors were taken from an adult who was a healthcare worker with PCR-confirmed SARS-CoV-2 infection or an uninfected control (not recorded which).

This clonotype showed up many times. The chain recombines TRBV6-2 or TRBV6-3 with TRBJ2-2, with TRBD1 identical over 8 bases. J gave up 4 bases and V 7 bases, and 11 bases lay outside the gene matches. This CDR3 contains 16 residues. CDR1 is MNHEY and CDR2 is SVGEGT in the germline V gene. CDR3 in amino acids: CASTGGAGFGTGELFF. The CDR3 bases are TGTGCCAGCACAGGGGGCGCGGGGTTTGGCACCGGGGAGCTGTTTTTT.

This chain uses TRBV9 with TRBJ1-2, with 9 positions matching TRBD1. The CDR3 consists of 15 residues. The V and J ends lost 6 bases and 0 bases, in that order; junction bases with no gene match: 6. Per germline, CDR1 SGDLS and CDR2 YYNGEE. CDR3 residues: CASTGTGRTNYGYTF. CDR3 nucleotides: TGTGCCAGCACCGGGACAGGGCGGACTAACTATGGCTACACCTTC.

This clonotype has just a few counts. The chain combines TRBV9 with TRBJ2-1; tentatively, D is TRBD1 (6 bases). CDR1 and CDR2 from the germline V gene are SGDLS and YYNGEE. CDR3 length: 16 amino acids. V dropped 6 bases and J dropped 0 bases, with 16 bases sitting between them. CDR3 sequence (DNA): TGTGCCAGCACCCCAACTTCGACAGGCTCCTACAATGAGCAGTTCTTC. As protein: CASTPTSTGSYNEQFF.

This clonotype was observed at least ten times. V and J are TRBV25-1 and TRBJ1-2; 8 nucleotides line up with TRBD1. The CDR3 loop spans 13 amino acids. Germline-derived CDR1 and CDR2 are MGHDK and SYGVNS. With V trimmed by 2 bases and J by 4 bases, 0 bases remained unmatched. As DNA, the CDR3 is TGTGCCAGCAGTGAAACAGGGGGCTATGGCTACACCTTC. Amino acid sequence: CASSETGGYGYTF.

This clonotype was detected only a few times. The DNA for the CDR3 is TGTGCCAGCTCACCATTTGGACAGGGGGCTAGTGAGACCCAGTACTTC. This translates into CASSPFGQGASETQYF. The genes are TRBV18 and TRBJ2-5, with TRBD1 matching over 11 bases. The CDR3 consists of 16 residues. The germline gives CDR1 KGHSH, CDR2 LQKENI. With 2 bases clipped from V and 5 bases from J, the junction kept 7 bases outside the gene matches.

The CDR3 DNA follows: TGTGCCAGCAGTTTTCAGCCACGCCGCTACGAGCAGTACTTC. Protein sequence: CASSFQPRRYEQYF. The V gene is TRBV12-3 or TRBV12-4, the J gene TRBJ2-7; D is undetermined. The CDR3 is 14 amino acids. V lost 3 bases and J 3 bases, leaving 12 bases between the germline ends.

This clonotype came up many times. This rearrangement joins TRBV6-2 or TRBV6-3 to TRBJ1-1, with 7 positions matching TRBD1. This CDR3 spans 13 amino acids. Germline assignment: CDR1 MNHEY and CDR2 SVGEGT. V lost 6 bases and J lost 6; bases outside the gene matches: 7. The CDR3 DNA reads TGTGCCAGCAGGCCGACAGGGTCGGCTGAAGCTTTCTTT. Its protein is CASRPTGSAEAFF.

The sample holds many counts of this clonotype. V usage is TRBV24-1 and J usage is TRBJ2-1, with D maybe TRBD2 (5 bases). The CDR3 is made up of 15 amino acids. The V gene's germline CDR1 is KGHDR and CDR2 SFDVKD. The V gene lost 1 base and the J gene lost 6 bases, with 12 bases spanning the gap. This CDR3 is CATSDFTSSANEQFF. The CDR3 nucleotides read TGTGCCACCAGTGATTTTACCAGTAGCGCCAATGAGCAGTTCTTC.

Many counts were recorded for this clonotype. The chain links TRBV6-2 or TRBV6-3 to TRBJ2-3; no definite D call. The CDR3 is 15 amino acids. Germline V lookup: CDR1 MNHEY, CDR2 SVGEGT. Trimming removed 2 bases from V and 2 bases from J, with 11 bases in between. The CDR3 coding sequence is TGTGCCAGCAGTTACGAACACCCCTCCACAGATACGCAGTATTTT. This gives the protein CASSYEHPSTDTQYF.

This chain uses TRBV25-1 with TRBJ2-6; D not certain. This CDR3 has 12 amino acids. The V and J ends lost 6 bases and 9 bases respectively, with 9 bases between them. Per germline, CDR1 MGHDK and CDR2 SYGVNS. This chain's CDR3 is CASSPAVNVLTF. The CDR3 region has the DNA TGTGCCAGCAGCCCTGCGGTCAACGTCCTGACTTTC.

This clonotype was recorded many times. V and J are TRBV29-1 and TRBJ2-2; D is possibly TRBD2 (6 bases). The CDR3 spans 13 residues. The V gene lost 5 bases and the J gene lost 5 bases, with 12 bases spanning the gap. CDR1 is SQVTM, CDR2 ANQGSEA, per germline. The CDR3 sequence: CSVSEGGTGELFF. In DNA, the CDR3 is TGCAGCGTTTCCGAGGGAGGTACCGGGGAGCTGTTTTTT.